This T cell receptor beta chain came from a study of blood T cell repertoires in COVID-19. Looking at the study overall: T cells, B-cell-depleted T cells, or PBMCs provided the cDNA or gDNA that served as material.

The protocol was immunoSEQ multiplex PCR, while the TCRdb copy is restricted to in-frame clones and leaves out a portion. The sample has 290,000 or so clones; around nine tenths are singletons. The CDR3 spans 15 residues. Germline assignment: CDR1 SGDLS and CDR2 YYNGEE. Trimming cost V 3 bases and J 6 bases; bases outside gene matches: 11. Source material: peripheral blood. The TCR comes from a man between 65 and 85 years old with acute or convalescent COVID-19. The rearrangement links TRBV9 to TRBJ1-1, with 7 nucleotides matching TRBD1. The CDR3 loop is CASSARRKGAAEAFF. The CDR3, as DNA: TGTGCCAGCAGCGCCCGCCGCAAGGGGGCCGCTGAAGCTTTCTTT.